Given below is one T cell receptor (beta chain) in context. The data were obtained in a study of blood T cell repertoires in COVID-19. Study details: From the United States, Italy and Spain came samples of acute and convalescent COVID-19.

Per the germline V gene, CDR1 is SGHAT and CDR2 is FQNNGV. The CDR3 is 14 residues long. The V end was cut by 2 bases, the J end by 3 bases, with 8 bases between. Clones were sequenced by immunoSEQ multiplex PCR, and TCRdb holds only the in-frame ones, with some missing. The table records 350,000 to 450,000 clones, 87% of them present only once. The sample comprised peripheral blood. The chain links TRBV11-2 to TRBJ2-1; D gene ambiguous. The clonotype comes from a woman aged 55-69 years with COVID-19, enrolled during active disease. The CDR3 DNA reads TGTGCCAGCAGCTTAAGTCAGAACTACAATGAGCAGTTCTTC. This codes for CASSLSQNYNEQFF.